Listed below are T cell receptor beta chains from one sample, sequenced in a study of T cells in Graves' hyperthyroidism and ophthalmopathy. MiXCR, applied by TCRdb to the multiplex PCR reads, yields one record per CDR3 protein. The sample lists some 600,000 distinct CDR3 sequences, roughly 14% seen once, with more than 4.5% in the top ten. Material: blood. The receptors were gathered from a woman aged 25 to 39 with Graves' hyperthyroidism that later progressed to Graves' ophthalmopathy. Each CDR3 is given with its conserved first and last residue. Fields, in order: clone size, V gene, CDR3 length, J gene, D gene, CDR3 DNA, CDR3 protein. A D gene is named only where the DNA matches it firmly. Clone sizes are given selectively: once, few, many, or a class where the clone is expanded.

clone_size: few
v_call: TRBV20-1
cdr3_length: 13
j_call: TRBJ2-1
d_call: TRBD2
cdr3_nt: TGCAGTGCTAGCGAAGCCCTAGCGGGAGGGGAGTTCTTC
cdr3_aa: CSASEALAGGEFF

clone_size: few
v_call: TRBV19
cdr3_length: 12
j_call: TRBJ1-2
d_call: .
cdr3_nt: TGTGCCAGTAGGCAAAGGGAGTATGGCTACACCTTC
cdr3_aa: CASRQREYGYTF

clone_size: many
v_call: TRBV7-2
cdr3_length: 16
j_call: TRBJ2-7
d_call: TRBD2
cdr3_nt: TGTGCCAGCAGGCTCACTAGCGGGGGAACCTACTACGAGCAGTACTTC
cdr3_aa: CASRLTSGGTYYEQYF

clone_size: many
v_call: TRBV12-5
cdr3_length: 13
j_call: TRBJ2-3
d_call: .
cdr3_nt: TGTGCTAGTGGTCATTCGGTCGGAGATACGCAGTATTTT
cdr3_aa: CASGHSVGDTQYF

clone_size: many
v_call: TRBV10-3
cdr3_length: 13
j_call: TRBJ1-4
d_call: .
cdr3_nt: TGTGCCATCAGTGAACAGGGAGGTGAAAAACTGTTTTTT
cdr3_aa: CAISEQGGEKLFF

clone_size: few
v_call: TRBV6-2/TRBV6-3
cdr3_length: 13
j_call: TRBJ1-2
d_call: TRBD1
cdr3_nt: TGTGCCAGCAGTTACTCCCTGCAGGGGGCTTCCACCTTC
cdr3_aa: CASSYSLQGASTF

clone_size: many
v_call: TRBV11-2
cdr3_length: 15
j_call: TRBJ2-1
d_call: TRBD2
cdr3_nt: TGTGCCAGCAGCTTAGGTTCTAGCGGGAACAATGAGCAGTTCTTC
cdr3_aa: CASSLGSSGNNEQFF

clone_size: .
v_call: TRBV4-3
cdr3_length: 19
j_call: TRBJ1-3
d_call: TRBD1
cdr3_nt: TGCGCCAGCAGCCAAAGGGGGGACAGGGTGCCCCTTGATGGAAACACCATATATTTT
cdr3_aa: CASSQRGDRVPLDGNTIYF

clone_size: .
v_call: TRBV11-3
cdr3_length: 16
j_call: TRBJ1-1
d_call: TRBD1
cdr3_nt: TGTGCCAGCAGCTTAGACCCGGGACAGGGCCCTAAAGAGGCTTTCTTT
cdr3_aa: CASSLDPGQGPKEAFF

clone_size: many
v_call: TRBV7-2
cdr3_length: 13
j_call: TRBJ2-7
d_call: TRBD2
cdr3_nt: TGTGCCAGCAGGGAGACTAGCGTTTACGAGCAGTACTTC
cdr3_aa: CASRETSVYEQYF

clone_size: many
v_call: TRBV20-1
cdr3_length: 12
j_call: TRBJ2-5
d_call: .
cdr3_nt: TGCAGTGCTAGAGAGACAGCTGAGACCCAGTACTTC
cdr3_aa: CSARETAETQYF

clone_size: few
v_call: TRBV27
cdr3_length: 16
j_call: TRBJ2-7
d_call: .
cdr3_nt: TGTGCCAGCGGCTGCTGTATAAATGGGACTCACTACGAGCAGTACTTC
cdr3_aa: CASGCCINGTHYEQYF

clone_size: .
v_call: TRBV20-1
cdr3_length: 14
j_call: TRBJ2-7
d_call: TRBD1
cdr3_nt: TGCAGTGCTATTCTCGGGACAGAGAGATACGAGCAGTACTTC
cdr3_aa: CSAILGTERYEQYF

clone_size: few
v_call: TRBV6-2/TRBV6-3
cdr3_length: 13
j_call: TRBJ1-1
d_call: .
cdr3_nt: TGTGCCAGCAGTTTTTGGCAGAACACTGAAGCTTTCTTT
cdr3_aa: CASSFWQNTEAFF

clone_size: many
v_call: TRBV18
cdr3_length: 15
j_call: TRBJ2-1
d_call: .
cdr3_nt: TGTGCCACCTTAGAGGCACTAGACCGAGGGAATGAGCAGTTCTTC
cdr3_aa: CATLEALDRGNEQFF

clone_size: .
v_call: TRBV20-1
cdr3_length: 13
j_call: TRBJ2-7
d_call: .
cdr3_nt: TGCAGTGCTAGAGAACGGCCTAAATACGAGCAGTACTTC
cdr3_aa: CSARERPKYEQYF

clone_size: many
v_call: TRBV6-1
cdr3_length: 19
j_call: TRBJ1-5
d_call: .
cdr3_nt: TGTGCCAGCAGTGGGCTTGGGTCAAGAGGGGGATGGAGCAATCAGCCCCAGCATTTT
cdr3_aa: CASSGLGSRGGWSNQPQHF

clone_size: many
v_call: TRBV28
cdr3_length: 14
j_call: TRBJ1-2
d_call: .
cdr3_nt: TGTGCCAGCAGCCTTACAGGGTTAAACTATGGCTACACCTTC
cdr3_aa: CASSLTGLNYGYTF

clone_size: once
v_call: TRBV3-1
cdr3_length: 16
j_call: TRBJ2-2
d_call: TRBD2
cdr3_nt: TGTGCCAGCAGCCACCAACTAGCGGCGAACACCGGGGAGCTGTTTTTT
cdr3_aa: CASSHQLAANTGELFF

clone_size: .
v_call: TRBV7-9
cdr3_length: 15
j_call: TRBJ2-2
d_call: TRBD2
cdr3_nt: TGTGCCAGCAGCTTACTCTCGGGGGGGACCGGGGAGCTGTTTTTT
cdr3_aa: CASSLLSGGTGELFF

clone_size: many
v_call: TRBV15
cdr3_length: 14
j_call: TRBJ2-1
d_call: TRBD2
cdr3_nt: TGTGCCACCAGCAGAGAAGGAGCGGGATACGAGCAGTTCTTC
cdr3_aa: CATSREGAGYEQFF

clone_size: .
v_call: TRBV18
cdr3_length: 18
j_call: TRBJ1-3
d_call: TRBD1
cdr3_nt: TGTGCCAGCTCACCACCGGGACAGGACCCGAGCTCTGGAAACACCATATATTTT
cdr3_aa: CASSPPGQDPSSGNTIYF

clone_size: many
v_call: TRBV6-1
cdr3_length: 17
j_call: TRBJ2-4
d_call: .
cdr3_nt: TGTGCCAGCAGTCGACGGTCACCTGGAGGGGCCAAAAACATTCAGTACTTC
cdr3_aa: CASSRRSPGGAKNIQYF

clone_size: many
v_call: TRBV6-2/TRBV6-3
cdr3_length: 15
j_call: TRBJ2-3
d_call: TRBD1
cdr3_nt: TGTGCCAGCAGTTATGGGACAGGGGGCATAGATACGCAGTATTTT
cdr3_aa: CASSYGTGGIDTQYF

clone_size: many
v_call: TRBV29-1
cdr3_length: 12
j_call: TRBJ2-5
d_call: .
cdr3_nt: TGCAGCGTCCGTAACAGCCAAGAGACCCAGTACTTC
cdr3_aa: CSVRNSQETQYF

clone_size: many
v_call: TRBV20-1
cdr3_length: 14
j_call: TRBJ1-5
d_call: TRBD1
cdr3_nt: TGCAGTGCTTCGTCTGACAGGGGGCATCAGCCCCAGCATTTT
cdr3_aa: CSASSDRGHQPQHF

clone_size: many
v_call: TRBV11-2
cdr3_length: 15
j_call: TRBJ1-1
d_call: .
cdr3_nt: TGTGCCAGCAGCTCGCCCGGACAGAAGAACACTGAAGCTTTCTTT
cdr3_aa: CASSSPGQKNTEAFF

clone_size: .
v_call: TRBV7-9
cdr3_length: 15
j_call: TRBJ1-1
d_call: .
cdr3_nt: TGTGCCAGCAGCTTAATGATCGGGGCGGACACTGAAGCTTTCTTT
cdr3_aa: CASSLMIGADTEAFF

clone_size: .
v_call: TRBV19
cdr3_length: 15
j_call: TRBJ1-1
d_call: .
cdr3_nt: TGTGCCAGTAGTATTTGGTCAGGGGAAGGCACTGAAGCTTTCTTT
cdr3_aa: CASSIWSGEGTEAFF

clone_size: few
v_call: TRBV6-5
cdr3_length: 12
j_call: TRBJ2-3
d_call: .
cdr3_nt: TGTGCCAGCAGTTCACCGCCGGGACCCCAGTATTTT
cdr3_aa: CASSSPPGPQYF

clone_size: many
v_call: TRBV27
cdr3_length: 13
j_call: TRBJ1-1
d_call: .
cdr3_nt: TGTGCCAGCAGTAGAAGGAGGGGCACTGAAGCTTTCTTT
cdr3_aa: CASSRRRGTEAFF

clone_size: many
v_call: TRBV6-1
cdr3_length: 15
j_call: TRBJ2-3
d_call: .
cdr3_nt: TGTGCCAGCAGTTACGCCCATACTATCACAGATACGCAGTATTTT
cdr3_aa: CASSYAHTITDTQYF

clone_size: many
v_call: TRBV20-1
cdr3_length: 16
j_call: TRBJ2-2
d_call: TRBD2
cdr3_nt: TGCAGTGCTCCGGGACTAGCGGGAGCGGACACCGGGGAGCTGTTTTTT
cdr3_aa: CSAPGLAGADTGELFF

clone_size: .
v_call: TRBV9
cdr3_length: 17
j_call: TRBJ2-1
d_call: TRBD2
cdr3_nt: TGTGCCAGCAGCGTAGTCGGCGGGAGGGCCTCCTACAATGAGCAGTTCTTC
cdr3_aa: CASSVVGGRASYNEQFF

clone_size: many
v_call: TRBV12-3/TRBV12-4
cdr3_length: 13
j_call: TRBJ2-1
d_call: .
cdr3_nt: TGTGCCAGCAGTTTAGCGCTTTACAATGAGCAGTTCTTC
cdr3_aa: CASSLALYNEQFF

clone_size: .
v_call: TRBV5-5
cdr3_length: 15
j_call: TRBJ2-3
d_call: .
cdr3_nt: TGTGCCAGCAGCGGGAGCCAATTGGGGTCAGATACGCAGTATTTT
cdr3_aa: CASSGSQLGSDTQYF

clone_size: .
v_call: TRBV5-4
cdr3_length: 15
j_call: TRBJ2-2
d_call: .
cdr3_nt: TGTGCCAGCAGCCCTAGGGGAGCGAACACCGGGGAGCTGTTTTTT
cdr3_aa: CASSPRGANTGELFF

clone_size: .
v_call: TRBV5-1
cdr3_length: 17
j_call: TRBJ1-1
d_call: TRBD1
cdr3_nt: TGCGCCAGCGGCTTCAGCCGGGACAGCACAGAACACACTGAAGCTTTCTTT
cdr3_aa: CASGFSRDSTEHTEAFF

clone_size: .
v_call: TRBV20-1
cdr3_length: 14
j_call: TRBJ2-7
d_call: .
cdr3_nt: TGCAGTGCTAACCCGGACCCATTGAACTACGAGCAGTACTTC
cdr3_aa: CSANPDPLNYEQYF

clone_size: few
v_call: TRBV3-1
cdr3_length: 17
j_call: TRBJ2-1
d_call: TRBD2
cdr3_nt: TGTGCCAGCAGCCAACCCTTGACTAGCGGGAGTTTCCGAGAGCAGTTCTTC
cdr3_aa: CASSQPLTSGSFREQFF

clone_size: .
v_call: TRBV12-3/TRBV12-4
cdr3_length: 15
j_call: TRBJ2-1
d_call: TRBD2
cdr3_nt: TGTGCCAGCAGTTTAACTAGCGGGAGGGCCAGTGAGCAGTTCTTC
cdr3_aa: CASSLTSGRASEQFF

clone_size: many
v_call: TRBV20-1
cdr3_length: 15
j_call: TRBJ2-1
d_call: TRBD1
cdr3_nt: TGCAGTGCTAGTCCGACAGGGTCGACCTACAATGAGCAGTTCTTC
cdr3_aa: CSASPTGSTYNEQFF

clone_size: few
v_call: TRBV24-1
cdr3_length: 11
j_call: TRBJ1-1
d_call: .
cdr3_nt: TGTGCCACCATGACCGGCGCTGAAGCTTTCTTT
cdr3_aa: CATMTGAEAFF

clone_size: many
v_call: TRBV6-2/TRBV6-3
cdr3_length: 17
j_call: TRBJ2-1
d_call: TRBD2
cdr3_nt: TGTGCCAGCAGTTTGCGTCTCAATGGCGGGAGAAGGAATGAGCAGTTCTTC
cdr3_aa: CASSLRLNGGRRNEQFF

clone_size: many
v_call: TRBV3-1
cdr3_length: 14
j_call: TRBJ1-1
d_call: .
cdr3_nt: TGTGCCAGCAGCCAAGCGGGAGGGTCCACTGAAGCTTTCTTT
cdr3_aa: CASSQAGGSTEAFF

clone_size: many
v_call: TRBV7-2
cdr3_length: 15
j_call: TRBJ1-5
d_call: .
cdr3_nt: TGTGCCAGCACCACGGGCGGACAGAACAATCAGCCCCAGCATTTT
cdr3_aa: CASTTGGQNNQPQHF

clone_size: many
v_call: TRBV9
cdr3_length: 18
j_call: TRBJ2-6
d_call: .
cdr3_nt: TGTGCCAGCAGCGTAGGTCTAGTTGGGGATGGTGGGGCCAACGTCCTGACTTTC
cdr3_aa: CASSVGLVGDGGANVLTF

clone_size: .
v_call: TRBV29-1
cdr3_length: 13
j_call: TRBJ1-6
d_call: TRBD1
cdr3_nt: TGCAGCGTTGAAGAACTGACAGGGACACCCCTCCACTTT
cdr3_aa: CSVEELTGTPLHF

clone_size: few
v_call: TRBV29-1
cdr3_length: 17
j_call: TRBJ2-5
d_call: TRBD1
cdr3_nt: TGCAGCGTTGAAGGTAGAATGAGGGACAGAGAGCAAGAGACCCAGTACTTC
cdr3_aa: CSVEGRMRDREQETQYF

clone_size: .
v_call: TRBV13
cdr3_length: 17
j_call: TRBJ1-2
d_call: .
cdr3_nt: TGTGCCAGCAGCTCCAAGGGGACAAAAAACTTTATGTATGGCTACACCTTC
cdr3_aa: CASSSKGTKNFMYGYTF

clone_size: few
v_call: TRBV3-1
cdr3_length: 15
j_call: TRBJ1-5
d_call: .
cdr3_nt: TGTGCCAGCAGCCAAGATACTACCAGCATTCAGCCCCAGCATTTT
cdr3_aa: CASSQDTTSIQPQHF

clone_size: many
v_call: TRBV29-1
cdr3_length: 15
j_call: TRBJ2-5
d_call: TRBD2
cdr3_nt: TGCAGCGTAGCACTAGCGGGAGGAGGATGGGAGACCCAGTACTTC
cdr3_aa: CSVALAGGGWETQYF

clone_size: many
v_call: TRBV6-1
cdr3_length: 16
j_call: TRBJ2-7
d_call: TRBD2
cdr3_nt: TGTGCCAGCTCGGGACTAGCGGGAGTGAGTACCTACGAGCAGTACTTC
cdr3_aa: CASSGLAGVSTYEQYF

clone_size: many
v_call: TRBV12-3/TRBV12-4
cdr3_length: 14
j_call: TRBJ2-3
d_call: TRBD1
cdr3_nt: TGTGCCAGCAGTTTAGGGACAGGGGGGGATACGCAGTATTTT
cdr3_aa: CASSLGTGGDTQYF

clone_size: many
v_call: TRBV20-1
cdr3_length: 16
j_call: TRBJ1-1
d_call: TRBD1
cdr3_nt: TGCAGTGCTAGGGCGCCCGGGACAGGGGTGAACACTGAAGCTTTCTTT
cdr3_aa: CSARAPGTGVNTEAFF

clone_size: many
v_call: TRBV6-1
cdr3_length: 13
j_call: TRBJ1-1
d_call: .
cdr3_nt: TGTGCCAGCACTGAATTTGGGGCACGAGAAGCTTTCTTT
cdr3_aa: CASTEFGAREAFF

clone_size: .
v_call: TRBV19
cdr3_length: 15
j_call: TRBJ2-7
d_call: .
cdr3_nt: TGTGCCAGTAGTGGGGACGGTAGCTCCTACAATGAGCAGTACTTC
cdr3_aa: CASSGDGSSYNEQYF

clone_size: many
v_call: TRBV19
cdr3_length: 15
j_call: TRBJ2-1
d_call: .
cdr3_nt: TGTGCCAGCAAAAAGGACAGTGGGCCTTGGAATGAGCAGTTCTTC
cdr3_aa: CASKKDSGPWNEQFF

clone_size: many
v_call: TRBV3-1
cdr3_length: 17
j_call: TRBJ2-7
d_call: .
cdr3_nt: TGTGCCAGCAGCCAAGAAGGTAGCTTCTCCTCTTCCTACGAGCAGTACTTC
cdr3_aa: CASSQEGSFSSSYEQYF

clone_size: .
v_call: TRBV7-9
cdr3_length: 17
j_call: TRBJ1-1
d_call: .
cdr3_nt: TGTGCCAGCAGCTTAGGCGGCGGCGGGGGGTTGGACACTGAAGCTTTCTTT
cdr3_aa: CASSLGGGGGLDTEAFF